The 18 T cell receptor beta chains presented below share a single source sample, sequenced in a study of control samples from healthy donors and cancer patients. TCRdb keeps only in-frame clones here, not all; method: immunoSEQ multiplex PCR. Of roughly 120,000 clones listed, 85% to 90% are singletons. The source material was blood. The receptors come from a woman aged 70-85 years in good health.

The V and J genes are TRBV15 and TRBJ1-5; 8 bases match TRBD1. Looked up from germline, CDR1 is LNHNV and CDR2 is YYDKDF (reference sequence). The CDR3 covers 14 residues. Trimming at V came to 3 bases and at J to 5 bases, leaving 3 bases not matched to a gene. The chain's CDR3 is CATSSLTGDQPQHF. The CDR3 nucleotides are TGTGCCACCAGCAGTTTGACAGGGGATCAGCCCCAGCATTTT.

V and J are TRBV24-1 and TRBJ1-4; D is uncertain. This CDR3 comprises 12 residues. Between the trimmed V and J ends, which lost 2 bases and 6 bases, there was a span of 3 bases. The germline gives CDR1 KGHDR, CDR2 SFDVKD. CDR3: CATSDSDEKLFF. The CDR3 DNA reads TGTGCCACCAGTGATTCCGATGAAAAACTGTTTTTT.

The gene calls are TRBV15 and TRBJ1-4; D call uncertain. V lost 6 bases, J lost 5 bases, and 10 bases lay in between. The CDR3 sequence is 13 residues long. Germline V gives CDR1 LNHNV, CDR2 YYDKDF (reference sequence). The CDR3 DNA reads as TGTGCCACCAGGGGTCCGGACAATGAAAAACTGTTTTTT. This encodes CATRGPDNEKLFF. The full variable domain, its missing parts supplied by reference TRBV15 and TRBJ1-4, is DAMVIQNPRYQVTQFGKPVTLSCSQTLNHNVMYWYQQKSSQAPKLLFHYYDKDFNNEADTPDNFQSRRPNTSFCFLDIRSPGLGDTAMYLCATRGPDNEKLFFGSGTQLSVL.

The chain uses TRBV3-1 (or the pseudogene TRBV3-2) and TRBJ1-2, with D tentatively TRBD1 (5 bases). Germline lookup yields CDR1 LGHDT and CDR2 YNNKEL (reference sequence). V dropped 6 bases and J dropped 4 bases, with 15 bases sitting between them. This CDR3 comprises 14 residues. CDR3 coding DNA: TGTGCCAGCAGTGGCGGCAGGGTCGGCTATGGCTACACCTTC. Its translation: CASSGGRVGYGYTF.

The rearrangement uses TRBV18 and TRBJ1-3; D is possibly TRBD1 (6 bases). V was pared by 0 bases and J by 1 base, with 16 bases between. This CDR3 contains 18 residues. CDR1 and CDR2 from the germline V gene are KGHSH and LQKENI. CDR3 nucleotide sequence: TGTGCCAGCTCACCACCGGGATCGAACAGGGAGTCTGGAAACACCATATATTTT. Residues: CASSPPGSNRESGNTIYF.

With respect to this clone: The CDR3 does not close with the conserved phenylalanine or tryptophan, likely indicating a read error. The DNA is left out, because the CDR3 cannot be placed on it with certainty; the CDR3 is given as TCRdb lists it. V gene TRBV6-1 combines with J gene TRBJ1-4; TRBD1 is the table's D call and was not checked against the DNA. Per the germline V gene, CDR1 is MNHNS and CDR2 is SASEGT. Inclusive of both ends, the CDR3 amounts to 13 amino acids. CDR3 amino acids: CASSEALGQPSQA.

The chain carries TRBV4-3 and TRBJ2-3; a possible D gene is TRBD2 (5 bases). From germline, CDR1 is LGHNA and CDR2 YSLEER. Between the trimmed V and J ends, which lost 1 base and 0 bases, there was a span of 5 bases. This CDR3 has 14 residues. The CDR3 reads CASSQAGSTDTQYF. CDR3 nucleotides: TGCGCCAGCAGCCAAGCGGGGAGCACAGATACGCAGTATTTT.

This chain joins TRBV6-5 and TRBJ1-1; perhaps TRBD1 as D (5 bases). The CDR3 is 13 amino acids. Trimming removed 0 bases from V and 4 bases from J, with 6 bases in between. The germline CDR1 and CDR2 sequences are MNHEY and SVGAGI. The DNA for the CDR3 is TGTGCCAGCAGTTACTCGGGGGGCACTGAAGCTTTCTTT. Its protein is CASSYSGGTEAFF.

This chain uses TRBV7-6 with TRBJ2-5; 16 nucleotides match TRBD2. The germline gives CDR1 SGHVS, CDR2 FNYEAQ. This CDR3 has 17 residues. Unmatched junction bases numbered 7, after V lost 4 bases and J lost 5 bases. The CDR3 bases are TGTGCCAGCAGCTCGGGACTAGCGGGGGGGAACGAGGAGACCCAGTACTTC. This codes for CASSSGLAGGNEETQYF.

The chain carries TRBV5-4 and TRBJ2-3; perhaps TRBD1 as D (7 bases). Germline V lookup: CDR1 SGHNT, CDR2 YYREEE (reference sequence). V was shortened by 7 bases and J by 6 bases, with 18 bases between the two germline ends. This CDR3 has 14 residues. The CDR3 sequence: CASAGGGAGDTQYF. CDR3 DNA: TGTGCCAGCGCCGGAGGGGGCGCAGGTGATACGCAGTATTTT.

The chain recombines TRBV2 with TRBJ1-2, with D unresolved. The CDR3 is made up of 13 amino acids. CDR1 SNHLY and CDR2 FYNNEI come from the germline V gene. V was shortened by 6 bases and J by 4 bases, with 12 bases between the two germline ends. CDR3 region: CASSQSGVYGYTF. CDR3 DNA: TGTGCCAGCAGCCAGTCGGGTGTCTATGGCTACACCTTC.

The genes are TRBV5-1 and TRBJ1-6, with D possibly matching TRBD1 (6 bases). This CDR3 has 15 amino acids. Trimming took 4 bases from V and 7 from J, leaving 15 bases between them. Per germline, CDR1 SGHRS and CDR2 YFSETQ. As DNA, the CDR3 is TGCGCCAGCAGCCGCAGGACAGAAACGAATTCACCCCTCCACTTT. Translation gives CASSRRTETNSPLHF.

The chain carries TRBV4-3 and TRBJ1-1; 8 bases are a match to TRBD1. Germline V CDR1 and CDR2: LGHNA, YSLEER. The CDR3 is 15 amino acids. V lost 4 bases, J lost 3 bases, and 7 bases stayed unmatched. Here the CDR3 DNA reads TGCGCCAGCAGCCTTCGGACAGGGACGGACACTGAAGCTTTCTTT. Translation gives CASSLRTGTDTEAFF.

Concerning this clone itself: A much larger clone lies a single base off, so this may be a read error. The chain couples TRBV12-3 or TRBV12-4 to TRBJ2-5; D not resolved. CDR3 length: 11 amino acids. The V end lost 1 base, the J end lost 5 bases, and 2 bases lay between the germline ends. The CDR3 DNA is TGTGCCAGCAGTTTAGTGGAGACCCAGTACTTC. Translation gives CASSLVETQYF.

The genes are TRBV29-1 and TRBJ2-5, with TRBD1 matching 8 bases. Trimming removed 1 base from V and 2 bases from J; junction bases left unmatched: 6. Germline loops: CDR1 SQVTM, CDR2 ANQGSEA. The CDR3 has 15 amino acids. CDR3 residues: CSVEVAGGHQETQYF. The CDR3 DNA reads TGCAGCGTTGAAGTGGCAGGGGGCCATCAAGAGACCCAGTACTTC.

The chain joins TRBV20-1 to TRBJ1-2; D is unresolved. The CDR3 is 13 residues long. V was shortened by 3 bases and J by 8 bases, with 16 bases between the two germline ends. In germline, CDR1 is DFQATT, CDR2 SNEGSKA (reference sequence). The CDR3 sequence: CSASEPASKGYTF. DNA of the CDR3: TGCAGTGCTAGTGAGCCCGCTAGTAAAGGCTACACCTTC.

V usage is TRBV15 and J usage is TRBJ2-3; D call uncertain. The V gene lost 0 bases and the J gene lost 4 bases, with 5 bases spanning the gap. The germline V gene has CDR1 LNHNV and CDR2 YYDKDF (reference sequence). This CDR3 is 13 amino acids long. CDR3: CATSRDRADTQYF. The CDR3 DNA sequence: TGTGCCACCAGCAGAGATAGAGCAGATACGCAGTATTTT.

This chain joins TRBV5-4 and TRBJ1-2; 12 nucleotides line up with TRBD1. V shed 3 bases and J 7 bases; nucleotides not matched to a gene: 7. This CDR3 has 15 residues. Germline values: CDR1 SGHNT, CDR2 YYREEE (reference sequence). Here the CDR3 DNA reads TGTGCCAGCAGCTCGCCGGGACAGGGGGCGCCTGGCTACACCTTC. Translation: CASSSPGQGAPGYTF.